The sequence of this TCR beta chain was determined in a study of patients and donors after allogeneic stem cell transplantation. MiXCR, run by TCRdb on the RT-PCR reads, gives a single entry per CDR3 protein. The sample records under 95,000 distinct CDR3 sequences, roughly 4.9% being singletons. This clonotype is classed as medium-sized. The sequencing input was blood, either unsorted or a sorted T cell fraction (not recorded which). The receptor comes from a human donor who was either an allogeneic HSCT recipient or a stem cell or donor lymphocyte infusion donor (not recorded which). It is not recorded whose cells these are; they may come from a transplant donor.

The CDR3 here is CATSRRDTEAFF. The CDR3 nucleotides read TGTGCCACCAGCAGGAGGGATACTGAAGCTTTCTTT. This chain connects TRBV15 to TRBJ1-1; D unresolved. This CDR3 contains 12 residues. Per the germline V gene, CDR1 is LNHNV and CDR2 is YYDKDF (reference sequence). V was shortened by 3 bases and J by 5 bases, with 7 bases between the two germline ends. The full variable domain, in which reference TRBV15 and TRBJ1-1 provide the parts outside the CDR3, is DAMVIQNPRYQVTQFGKPVTLSCSQTLNHNVMYWYQQKSSQAPKLLFHYYDKDFNNEADTPDNFQSRRPNTSFCFLDIRSPGLGDTAMYLCATSRRDTEAFFGQGTRLTVV.